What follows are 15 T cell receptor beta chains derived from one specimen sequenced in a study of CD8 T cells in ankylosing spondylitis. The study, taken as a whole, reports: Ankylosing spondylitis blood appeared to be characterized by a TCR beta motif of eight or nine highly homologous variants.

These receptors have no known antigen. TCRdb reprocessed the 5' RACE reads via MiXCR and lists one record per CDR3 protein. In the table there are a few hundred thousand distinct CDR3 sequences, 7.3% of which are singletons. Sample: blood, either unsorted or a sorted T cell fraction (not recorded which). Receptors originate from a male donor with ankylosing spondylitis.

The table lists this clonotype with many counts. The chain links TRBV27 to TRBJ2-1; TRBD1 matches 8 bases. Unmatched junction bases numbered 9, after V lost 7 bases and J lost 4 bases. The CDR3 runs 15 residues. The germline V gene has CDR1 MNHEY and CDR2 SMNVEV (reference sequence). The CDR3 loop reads CASKFGTGPYNEQFF. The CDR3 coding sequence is TGTGCCAGCAAGTTTGGGACAGGACCATACAATGAGCAGTTCTTC.

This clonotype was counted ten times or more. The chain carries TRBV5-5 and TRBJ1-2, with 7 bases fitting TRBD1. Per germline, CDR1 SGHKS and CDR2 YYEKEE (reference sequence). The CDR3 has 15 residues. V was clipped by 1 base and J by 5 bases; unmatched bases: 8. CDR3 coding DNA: TGTGCCAGCAGCTTGTTCACAGGGGCCCAATATGGCTACACCTTC. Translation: CASSLFTGAQYGYTF. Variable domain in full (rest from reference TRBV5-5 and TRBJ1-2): DAGVTQSPTHLIKTRGQQVTLRCSPISGHKSVSWYQQVLGQGPQFIFQYYEKEERGRGNFPDRFSARQFPNYSSELNVNALLLGDSALYLCASSLFTGAQYGYTFGSGTRLTVV.

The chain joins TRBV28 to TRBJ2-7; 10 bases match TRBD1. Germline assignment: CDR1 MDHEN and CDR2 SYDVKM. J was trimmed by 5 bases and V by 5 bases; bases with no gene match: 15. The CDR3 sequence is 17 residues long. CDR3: CASSAPRLGTGENEQYF. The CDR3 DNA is TGTGCCAGCAGTGCGCCAAGACTTGGGACAGGGGAAAACGAGCAGTACTTC. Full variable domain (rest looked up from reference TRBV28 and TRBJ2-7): DVKVTQSSRYLVKRTGEKVFLECVQDMDHENMFWYRQDPGLGLRLIYFSYDVKMKEKGDIPEGYSVSREKKERFSLILESASTNQTSMYLCASSAPRLGTGENEQYFGPGTRLTVT.

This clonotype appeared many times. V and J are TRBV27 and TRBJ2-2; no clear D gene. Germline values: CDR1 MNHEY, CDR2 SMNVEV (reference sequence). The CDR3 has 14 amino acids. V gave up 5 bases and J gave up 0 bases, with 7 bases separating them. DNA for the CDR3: TGTGCCAGCAGTACTCGCACGAACACCGGGGAGCTGTTTTTT. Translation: CASSTRTNTGELFF.

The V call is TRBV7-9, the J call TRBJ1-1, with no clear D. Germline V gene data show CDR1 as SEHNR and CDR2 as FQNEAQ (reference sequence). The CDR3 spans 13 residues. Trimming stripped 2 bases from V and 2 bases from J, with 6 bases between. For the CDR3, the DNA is TGTGCCAGCAGCTTACCAACCAACACTGAAGCTTTCTTT. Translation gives CASSLPTNTEAFF.

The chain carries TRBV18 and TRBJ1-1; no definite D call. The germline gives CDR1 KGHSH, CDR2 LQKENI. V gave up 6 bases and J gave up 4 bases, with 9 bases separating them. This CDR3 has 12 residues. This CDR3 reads CASSQDPTEAFF. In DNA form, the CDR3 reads TGTGCCAGCTCGCAAGACCCCACTGAAGCTTTCTTT.

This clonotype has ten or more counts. The CDR3 nucleotides are TGCGCCAGCAGCTCTAGTGGGACGGAGGGCAATGAGCAGTTCTTC. Protein product: CASSSSGTEGNEQFF. V and J are TRBV5-1 and TRBJ2-1; D possibly corresponds to TRBD2 (6 bases). Per germline, CDR1 SGHRS and CDR2 YFSETQ. Trimming stripped 3 bases from V and 6 bases from J, with 16 bases between. There are 15 residues in the CDR3.

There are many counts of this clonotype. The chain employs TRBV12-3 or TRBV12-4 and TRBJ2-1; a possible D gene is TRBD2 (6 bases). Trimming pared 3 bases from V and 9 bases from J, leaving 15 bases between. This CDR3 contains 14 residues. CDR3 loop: CASSFGGRRGEQFF. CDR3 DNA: TGTGCCAGCAGTTTTGGGGGGAGACGAGGTGAGCAGTTCTTC.

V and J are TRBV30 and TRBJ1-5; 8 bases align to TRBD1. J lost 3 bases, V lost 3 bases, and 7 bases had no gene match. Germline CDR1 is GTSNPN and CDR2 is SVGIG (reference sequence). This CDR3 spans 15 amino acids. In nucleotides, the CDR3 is TGTGCCTGGAGCTGGCAGGGGGCGTACAATCAGCCCCAGCATTTT. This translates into CAWSWQGAYNQPQHF.

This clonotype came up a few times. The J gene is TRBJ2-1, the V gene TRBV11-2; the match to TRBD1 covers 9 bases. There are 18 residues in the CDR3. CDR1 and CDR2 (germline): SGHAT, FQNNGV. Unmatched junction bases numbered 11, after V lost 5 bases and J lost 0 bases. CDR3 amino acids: CASSTLRGQGGSYNEQFF. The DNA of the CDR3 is TGTGCCAGCAGCACCCTTAGGGGACAGGGAGGCTCCTACAATGAGCAGTTCTTC.

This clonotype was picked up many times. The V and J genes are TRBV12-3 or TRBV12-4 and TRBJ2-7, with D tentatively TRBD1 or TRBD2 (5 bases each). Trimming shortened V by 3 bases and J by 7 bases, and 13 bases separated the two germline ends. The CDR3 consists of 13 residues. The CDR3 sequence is CASSFSGTGEQYF. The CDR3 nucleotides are TGTGCCAGCAGTTTCAGTGGGACGGGGGAGCAGTACTTC.

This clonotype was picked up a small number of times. Here the CDR3 DNA reads TGTGCCAGCAGCGGCGGGACAGGGAGGTCCTATGGCTACACCTTC. Amino acid sequence: CASSGGTGRSYGYTF. The rearrangement links TRBV9 to TRBJ1-2; 9 positions agree with TRBD1. J was trimmed by 4 bases and V by 3 bases; bases with no gene match: 7. This CDR3 contains 15 residues. Germline V gene sequence: CDR1 SGDLS, CDR2 YYNGEE.

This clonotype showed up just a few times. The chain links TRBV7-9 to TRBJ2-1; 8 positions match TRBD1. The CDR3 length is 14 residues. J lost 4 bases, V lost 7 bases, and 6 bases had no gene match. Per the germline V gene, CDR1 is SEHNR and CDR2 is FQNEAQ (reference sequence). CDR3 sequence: CASNKQGDYNEQFF. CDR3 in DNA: TGTGCCAGCAACAAACAGGGGGATTACAATGAGCAGTTCTTC.

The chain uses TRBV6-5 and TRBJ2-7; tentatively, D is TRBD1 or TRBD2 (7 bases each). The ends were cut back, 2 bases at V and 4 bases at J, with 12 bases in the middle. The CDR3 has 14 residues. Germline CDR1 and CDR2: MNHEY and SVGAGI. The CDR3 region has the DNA TGTGCCAGCAGTTACGGGCAGGGGGGGTACGAGCAGTACTTC. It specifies CASSYGQGGYEQYF.

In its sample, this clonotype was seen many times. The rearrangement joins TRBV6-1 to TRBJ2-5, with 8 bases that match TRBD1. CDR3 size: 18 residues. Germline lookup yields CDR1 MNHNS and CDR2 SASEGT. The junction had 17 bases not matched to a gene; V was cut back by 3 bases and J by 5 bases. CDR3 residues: CASSDLDRVVVAGETQYF. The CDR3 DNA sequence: TGTGCCAGCAGTGACCTGGACAGGGTGGTGGTTGCGGGCGAGACCCAGTACTTC.